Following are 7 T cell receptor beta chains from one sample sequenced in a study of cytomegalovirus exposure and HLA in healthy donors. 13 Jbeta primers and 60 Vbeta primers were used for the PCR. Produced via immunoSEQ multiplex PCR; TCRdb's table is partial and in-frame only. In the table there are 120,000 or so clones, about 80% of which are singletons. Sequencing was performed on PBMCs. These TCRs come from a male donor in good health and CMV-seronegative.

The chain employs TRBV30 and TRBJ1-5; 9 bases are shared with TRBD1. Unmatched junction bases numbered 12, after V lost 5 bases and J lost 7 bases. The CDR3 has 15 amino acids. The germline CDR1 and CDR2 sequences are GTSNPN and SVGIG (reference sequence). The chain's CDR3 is CAWSQGDRAGQPQHF. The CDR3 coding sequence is TGTGCCTGGTCCCAAGGGGACAGGGCAGGACAGCCCCAGCATTTT.

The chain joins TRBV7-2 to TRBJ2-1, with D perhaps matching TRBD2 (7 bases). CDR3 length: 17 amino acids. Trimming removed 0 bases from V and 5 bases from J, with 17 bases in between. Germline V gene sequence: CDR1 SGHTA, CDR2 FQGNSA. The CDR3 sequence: CASSLAVLSGGHNEQFF. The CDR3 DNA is TGTGCCAGCAGCTTAGCGGTGCTTTCCGGGGGGCACAATGAGCAGTTCTTC.

DNA for the CDR3: TGTGCCAGCAGGAAGGAGGGGATAGATACGCAGTATTTT. It translates to CASRKEGIDTQYF. This rearrangement joins TRBV25-1 to TRBJ2-3; TRBD2 might be the D (6 bases). The CDR3 is 13 residues long. In germline, CDR1 is MGHDK, CDR2 SYGVNS. V lost 6 bases, J lost 5 bases, and 12 bases lay in between.

CDR3 region: CASSGGPSRGNQPQHF. CDR3 sequence (DNA): TGTGCCAGCAGCGGAGGACCGTCGAGGGGGAATCAGCCCCAGCATTTT. The V and J genes are TRBV9 and TRBJ1-5, with D possibly TRBD1 on 6 matching bases. The CDR3 contains 16 residues. Trimming stripped 3 bases from V and 4 bases from J, with 17 bases between. CDR1 SGDLS and CDR2 YYNGEE come from the germline V gene.

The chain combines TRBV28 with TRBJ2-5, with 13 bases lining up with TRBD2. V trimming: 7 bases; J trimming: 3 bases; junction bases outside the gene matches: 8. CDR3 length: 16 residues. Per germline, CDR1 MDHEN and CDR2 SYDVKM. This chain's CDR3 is CASTAPGLAGKETQYF. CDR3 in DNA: TGTGCCAGCACCGCCCCGGGACTAGCGGGGAAAGAGACCCAGTACTTC.

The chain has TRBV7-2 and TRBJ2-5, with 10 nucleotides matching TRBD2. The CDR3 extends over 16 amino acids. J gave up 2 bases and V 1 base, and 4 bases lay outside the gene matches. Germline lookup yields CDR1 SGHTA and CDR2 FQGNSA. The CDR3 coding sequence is TGTGCCAGCAGCTTAGGGGTAGCGGGGGGACAAGAGACCCAGTACTTC. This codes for CASSLGVAGGQETQYF.

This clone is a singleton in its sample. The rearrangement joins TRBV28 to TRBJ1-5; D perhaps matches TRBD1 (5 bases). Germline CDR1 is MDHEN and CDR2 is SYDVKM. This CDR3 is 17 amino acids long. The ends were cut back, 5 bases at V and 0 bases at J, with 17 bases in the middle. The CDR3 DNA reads TGTGCCAGCAGTACGGTCCTTGACAGTTATAGCAATCAGCCCCAGCATTTT. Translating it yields CASSTVLDSYSNQPQHF.